This T cell receptor (beta chain) is drawn from a study of blood T cell repertoires in COVID-19. The protocol was immunoSEQ multiplex PCR, while the TCRdb copy is restricted to in-frame clones and leaves out a portion. The sample has more than 85,000 clones; approximately 92% are singletons. The germline V gene has CDR1 MNHEY and CDR2 SMNVEV (reference sequence). This CDR3 has 12 amino acids. V shed 5 bases and J shed 7 bases, with 9 bases lying between them. V and J are TRBV27 and TRBJ2-1; D is ambiguous. This TCR came from a man aged 18 to 30 with acute or convalescent COVID-19. What was sequenced was peripheral blood. The CDR3 protein is CASSPRVNEQFF. The CDR3, as DNA: TGTGCCAGCAGTCCCCGTGTGAATGAGCAGTTCTTC.